These 4 T cell receptor beta chains share one sample of origin, sequenced in a study of blood T cell repertoires in COVID-19. Profiled with immunoSEQ multiplex PCR; TCRdb holds only in-frame clones, not every one. The sample includes about 230,000 clones, roughly 85% of them seen just once. Source material: peripheral blood. Receptors were obtained from a man aged 50-59 years with COVID-19, enrolled during active disease.

This clone turned up a few times. The CDR3 DNA is TGCGCCAGCAGCTCACAGGGTAATTCACCCCTCCACTTT. Translated, it gives CASSSQGNSPLHF. This rearrangement joins TRBV5-1 to TRBJ1-6, with D possibly TRBD1 on 6 matching bases. CDR1 is SGHRS and CDR2 is YFSETQ in the germline V gene. The CDR3 totals 13 residues. V was shortened by 3 bases and J by 6 bases, with 7 bases between the two germline ends.

The V call is TRBV11-3, the J call TRBJ1-2, with D possibly TRBD1 on 6 matching bases. Trimming took off 4 bases at V and 3 bases at J, with 6 bases between the two ends. CDR3 length equals 12 residues. CDR1 and CDR2 (germline): SGHNT, YENEEA. The chain's CDR3 is CASSYRDYGYTF. The CDR3 DNA reads as TGTGCCAGCAGCTACAGGGACTATGGCTACACCTTC.

The chain combines TRBV6-4 with TRBJ2-2; 9 bases are shared with TRBD1. Germline V gene data show CDR1 as MRHNA and CDR2 as SNTAGT. V shed 0 bases, J shed 4 bases, and the junction held 0 bases outside the gene matches. The CDR3 loop spans 15 amino acids. The CDR3 reads CASSDSTGGTGELFF. The CDR3 bases are TGTGCCAGCAGTGACTCGACAGGGGGCACCGGGGAGCTGTTTTTT.

This sequence joins TRBV6-2 or TRBV6-3 and TRBJ1-6; D may be TRBD1 (6 bases). The V end was cut by 0 bases, the J end by 6 bases, with 9 bases between. CDR3 length: 15 residues. From germline, CDR1 is MNHEY and CDR2 SVGEGT. The CDR3 region is CASSYSRGGNSPLHF. DNA for the CDR3: TGTGCCAGCAGTTACTCGAGGGGGGGTAATTCACCCCTCCACTTT.